A single sample gave rise to the 11 T cell receptor beta chains below, sequenced in a study of low-dose radiotherapy and immunotherapy resistance in tumors. Gene-specific TRAV and TRBV primers were used for first-strand cDNA, covering alpha and beta chains. Both a constant-region primer and a V-primer adapter served to amplify TCRs across roughly 22 PCR cycles. TCRdb re-called the reads through MiXCR, storing one row per CDR3 protein. In the table there are approximately 80,000 distinct CDR3 sequences, 15% to 20% of which are singletons. The time point was: after trial treatment. Treatment described: LDRT plus nivolumab, ipilimumab, low-dose cyclophosphamide and aspirin (RACIN trial). The sequencing used PBMCs, collected after low-dose radiotherapy plus immunotherapy. These receptors all stem from a male donor with prostate cancer.

This clonotype was counted ten times or more. V and J are TRBV28 and TRBJ1-5; TRBD1 might be the D (6 bases). The CDR3 has 14 amino acids. Germline CDR1 reads MDHEN; CDR2 reads SYDVKM. Deletions cut 4 bases from V and 1 base from J, with 8 bases between. The DNA of the CDR3 is TGTGCCAGCAGTTCCGGGGGCAGCAATCAGCCCCAGCATTTT. Translated, it gives CASSSGGSNQPQHF. The full variable domain, completed using reference TRBV28 and TRBJ1-5, is DVKVTQSSRYLVKRTGEKVFLECVQDMDHENMFWYRQDPGLGLRLIYFSYDVKMKEKGDIPEGYSVSREKKERFSLILESASTNQTSMYLCASSSGGSNQPQHFGDGTRLSIL.

In this sample, this clonotype turned up many times. The rearrangement uses TRBV3-1 and TRBJ1-5, with unresolved D. The CDR3 is 14 residues long. Germline V gene sequence: CDR1 LGHDT, CDR2 YNNKEL (reference sequence). V dropped 1 base and J dropped 6 bases, with 10 bases sitting between them. For the CDR3, the DNA is TGTGCCAGCAGCCAAGGAGTAAGTAGTCAGCCCCAGCATTTT. Encoded protein: CASSQGVSSQPQHF.

The chain carries TRBV21-1 and TRBJ2-3; TRBD2, as called in the table, went unchecked against the DNA. TRBV21-1 is classified as a pseudogene. The CDR3 runs 17 residues. CDR3 bases: TGTGCCAGCAGCATGCCCCGGACTAGCGGGAGATCAGATACGCAGTATTTT. Translation: CASSMPRTSGRSDTQYF.

This clonotype was seen at least ten times. Here the CDR3 DNA reads TGCAGTGCTACACCAGCGGGAGGGCCATATGAGCAGTTCTTC. Amino acids: CSATPAGGPYEQFF. V and J are TRBV20-1 and TRBJ2-1; 10 bases match TRBD2. The germline V gene encodes CDR1 DFQATT and CDR2 SNEGSKA (reference sequence). The CDR3 totals 14 residues. Losses at the gene ends were 4 bases for V and 8 bases for J; bases not matched to a gene: 8.

There are many counts of this clonotype. This chain connects TRBV18 to TRBJ2-1; D remains unclear. Germline lookup yields CDR1 KGHSH and CDR2 LQKENI. This CDR3 comprises 11 residues. V lost 3 bases and J 9 bases, leaving 6 bases between the germline ends. The CDR3 coding sequence is TGTGCCAGCTCACCTAGGACTGAGCAGTTCTTC. This sequence encodes CASSPRTEQFF.

This clonotype was observed many times. The chain employs TRBV20-1 and TRBJ1-1, with D maybe TRBD1 (5 bases). Germline CDR1 DFQATT, CDR2 SNEGSKA (reference sequence). The CDR3 spans 12 residues. CDR3 coding DNA: TGCGGAGTAACCGACAGCGGATTAAGTGCTTTCTTT. Encoded protein: CGVTDSGLSAFF.

At least ten counts were recorded for this clonotype. This chain joins TRBV28 and TRBJ1-1; D is possibly TRBD1 (5 bases). This CDR3 contains 15 residues. V lost 3 bases to trimming and J lost 0 bases, with 11 bases between them. The germline V gene has CDR1 MDHEN and CDR2 SYDVKM. CDR3 DNA sequence: TGTGCCAGCAGTTTGGGCGGGGGAATGAACACTGAAGCTTTCTTT. It translates to CASSLGGGMNTEAFF.

This clonotype was counted ten times or more. This sequence joins TRBV19 and TRBJ2-2; D is uncertain. In germline, CDR1 is LNHDA, CDR2 SQIVND (reference sequence). V was clipped by 10 bases and J by 4 bases, with 19 bases between them. There are 15 residues in the CDR3. The CDR3 protein is CATSIVAFGTGELFF. The CDR3 coding sequence is TGTGCCACTTCTATTGTGGCCTTCGGCACCGGGGAGCTGTTTTTT. The complete variable domain, with remaining parts taken from reference TRBV19 and TRBJ2-2, reads DGGITQSPKYLFRKEGQNVTLSCEQNLNHDAMYWYRQDPGQGLRLIYYSQIVNDFQKGDIAEGYSVSREKKESFPLTVTSAQKNPTAFYLCATSIVAFGTGELFFGEGSRLTVL.

The sample holds many counts of this clonotype. The DNA of the CDR3 is TGTGCCAGCTCACCAGACTCGCTACAAAACACAGATACGCAGTATTTT. Translating gives CASSPDSLQNTDTQYF. V and J are TRBV18 and TRBJ2-3; D is ambiguous. In germline, CDR1 is KGHSH, CDR2 LQKENI. This CDR3 contains 16 residues. Trimming took off 2 bases at V and 2 bases at J, with 14 bases between the two ends.

This clonotype occurred many times. The chain couples TRBV11-3 to TRBJ2-1; tentatively, D is TRBD1 (7 bases). The V end lost 0 bases, the J end lost 8 bases, and 14 bases lay between the germline ends. The CDR3 consists of 15 residues. Germline CDR1 SGHNT, CDR2 YENEEA. The CDR3 bases are TGTGCCAGCAGCTTAGATTCAGGGGGGAGAGATGAGCAGTTCTTC. Encoded protein: CASSLDSGGRDEQFF.

Many counts were recorded for this clonotype. This chain connects TRBV7-9 to TRBJ1-3, with D hard to call. The V end was cut by 1 base, the J end by 1 base, with 11 bases between. Looked up from germline, CDR1 is SEHNR and CDR2 is FQNEAQ (reference sequence). The CDR3 runs 16 residues. The CDR3 bases are TGTGCCAGCAGCTTAGGGGCAGCAGTATCTGGAAACACCATATATTTT. Translated: CASSLGAAVSGNTIYF.